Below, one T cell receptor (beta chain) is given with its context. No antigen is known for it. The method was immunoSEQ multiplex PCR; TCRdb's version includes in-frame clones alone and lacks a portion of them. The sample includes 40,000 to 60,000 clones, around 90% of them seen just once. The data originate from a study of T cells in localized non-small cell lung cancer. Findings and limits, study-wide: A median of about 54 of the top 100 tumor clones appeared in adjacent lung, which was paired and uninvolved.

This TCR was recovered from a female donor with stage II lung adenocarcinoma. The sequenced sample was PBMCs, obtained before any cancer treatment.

DNA for the CDR3: TGTGCCAGCAGCTCCCGGGTCTCGAACTATGGCTACACCTTC. Translating gives CASSSRVSNYGYTF. V gene TRBV7-9 combines with J gene TRBJ1-2; D unresolved. V was cut by 4 bases and J by 2 bases, with 11 bases left in between. The CDR3 is 14 residues long. From germline, CDR1 is SEHNR and CDR2 FQNEAQ (reference sequence).